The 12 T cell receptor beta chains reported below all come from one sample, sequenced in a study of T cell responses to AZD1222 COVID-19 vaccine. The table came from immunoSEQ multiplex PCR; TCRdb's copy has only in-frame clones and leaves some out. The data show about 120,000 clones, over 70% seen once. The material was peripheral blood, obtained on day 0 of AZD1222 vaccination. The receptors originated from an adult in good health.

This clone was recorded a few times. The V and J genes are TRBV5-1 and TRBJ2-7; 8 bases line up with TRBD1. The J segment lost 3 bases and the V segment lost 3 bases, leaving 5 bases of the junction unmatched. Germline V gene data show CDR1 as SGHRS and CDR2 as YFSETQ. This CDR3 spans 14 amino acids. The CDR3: CASSYGQGVYEQYF. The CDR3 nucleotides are TGCGCCAGCAGCTACGGACAGGGTGTCTACGAGCAGTACTTC.

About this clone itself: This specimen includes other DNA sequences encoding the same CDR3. The CDR3 nucleotides are TGTGCCAGCACCTCAGGGGGCTCTGGAAACACCATATATTTT. Translating gives CASTSGGSGNTIYF. The J gene is TRBJ1-3, the V gene TRBV28; 7 bases fit TRBD1. CDR1 is MDHEN and CDR2 is SYDVKM in the germline V gene. The CDR3 consists of 14 residues. The junction had 3 bases not matched to a gene; V was cut back by 7 bases and J by 0 bases.

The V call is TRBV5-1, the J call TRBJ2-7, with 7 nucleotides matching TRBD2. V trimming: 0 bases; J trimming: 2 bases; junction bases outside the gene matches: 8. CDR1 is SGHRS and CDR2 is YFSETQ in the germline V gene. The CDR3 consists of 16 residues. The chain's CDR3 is CASSLAGASGTYEQYF. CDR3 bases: TGCGCCAGCAGCTTGGCCGGCGCTAGCGGAACCTACGAGCAGTACTTC.

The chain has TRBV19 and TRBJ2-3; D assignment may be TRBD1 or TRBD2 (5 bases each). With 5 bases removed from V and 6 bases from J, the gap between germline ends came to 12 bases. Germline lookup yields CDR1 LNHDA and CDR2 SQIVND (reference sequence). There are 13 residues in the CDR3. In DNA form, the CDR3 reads TGTGCCAGTAGTCGGGCAGGGAGCGATACGCAGTATTTT. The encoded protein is CASSRAGSDTQYF.

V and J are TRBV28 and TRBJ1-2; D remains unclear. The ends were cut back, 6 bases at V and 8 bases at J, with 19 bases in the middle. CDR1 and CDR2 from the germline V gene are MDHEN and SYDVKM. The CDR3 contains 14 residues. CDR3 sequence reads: CASRPELGRGGYTF. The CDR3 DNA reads TGTGCCAGCAGGCCCGAGCTCGGGCGAGGGGGCTACACCTTC.

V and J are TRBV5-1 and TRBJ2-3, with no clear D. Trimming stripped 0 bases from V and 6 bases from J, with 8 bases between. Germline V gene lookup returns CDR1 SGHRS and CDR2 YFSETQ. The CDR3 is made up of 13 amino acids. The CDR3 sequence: CASSLEVGDTQYF. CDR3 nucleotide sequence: TGCGCCAGCAGCTTGGAGGTCGGCGATACGCAGTATTTT.

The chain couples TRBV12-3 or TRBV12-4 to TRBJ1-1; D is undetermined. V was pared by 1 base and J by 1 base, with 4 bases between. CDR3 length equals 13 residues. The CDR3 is CASSLEENTEAFF. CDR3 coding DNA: TGTGCCAGCAGTTTAGAGGAGAACACTGAAGCTTTCTTT.

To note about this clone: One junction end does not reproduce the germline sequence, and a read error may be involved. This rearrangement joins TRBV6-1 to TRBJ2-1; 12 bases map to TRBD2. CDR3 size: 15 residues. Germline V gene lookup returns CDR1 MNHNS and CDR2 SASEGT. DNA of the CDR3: TGTGCCAGCAGGGAAGGACTAGCGGGATACAATGAGCAGTTCTTC. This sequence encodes CASREGLAGYNEQFF.

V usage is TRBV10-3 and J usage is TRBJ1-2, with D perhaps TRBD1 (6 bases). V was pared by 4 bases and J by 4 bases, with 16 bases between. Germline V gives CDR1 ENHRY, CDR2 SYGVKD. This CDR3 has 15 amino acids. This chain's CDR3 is CAISADTGLAYGYTF. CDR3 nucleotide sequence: TGTGCCATCAGTGCGGATACAGGGTTAGCCTATGGCTACACCTTC.

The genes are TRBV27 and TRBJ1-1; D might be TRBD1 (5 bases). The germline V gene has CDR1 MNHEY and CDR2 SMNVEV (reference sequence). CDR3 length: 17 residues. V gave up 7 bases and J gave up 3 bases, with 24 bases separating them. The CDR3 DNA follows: TGTGCCAGCAACCCCAAATGGTGGGGCGGTATGGACACTGAAGCTTTCTTT. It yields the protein CASNPKWWGGMDTEAFF.

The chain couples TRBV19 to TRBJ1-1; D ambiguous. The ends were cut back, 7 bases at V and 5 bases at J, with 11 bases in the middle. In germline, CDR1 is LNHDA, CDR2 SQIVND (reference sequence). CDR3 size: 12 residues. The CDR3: CASNGRGTEAFF. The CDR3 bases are TGTGCCAGTAATGGGCGGGGAACTGAAGCTTTCTTT.

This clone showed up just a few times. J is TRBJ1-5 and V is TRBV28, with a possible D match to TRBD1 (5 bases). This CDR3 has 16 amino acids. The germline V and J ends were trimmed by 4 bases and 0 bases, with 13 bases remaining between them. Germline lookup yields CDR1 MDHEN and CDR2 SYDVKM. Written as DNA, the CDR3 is TGTGCCAGCAGTTCCGGGGCAGGCCTTAGCAATCAGCCCCAGCATTTT. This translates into CASSSGAGLSNQPQHF.